This TCR beta chain was sequenced for a study of blood T cell repertoires in COVID-19 (TCRdb year 2020). Concerning the study at large: Collaborator samples came from the United States, Italy and Spain and covered acute and convalescent phases of COVID-19. Samples were obtained from the ongoing ImmuneRACE study (first 160 participants) and from about 1,300 subjects provided by 6 global collaborators. A freely available public database, intended as a resource for researchers studying the immune response to SARS-CoV-2, is where the repertoires were released. Subjects who had been exposed to COVID-19, were actively infected with it, or had recovered from it provided the deeply sampled blood TCRbeta repertoires that made up the dataset. The material from the prospective study consisted of cDNA or gDNA derived from T cells, B-cell-depleted T cells, or PBMCs. Nearly every sample came with metadata listing a de-identified subject ID, COVID-19 status, age in years and sex. Where available, HLA class I and class II types were taken from metadata supplied by the sample provider and were not determined by assay-based typing. The paper as a whole reports these results and caveats: The quantity of clinical and demographic metadata differed by source and by participant and was supplied without curation.

TCRbeta CDR3 regions were amplified from genomic DNA using the immunoSEQ Assay, a bias-controlled multiplex PCR. Per the source publication's procedure: The number of nucleated cells in each sample was estimated by amplification of reference gene primers within the assay. Sequence reads were collapsed and filtered to measure the absolute abundance of every unique TCRbeta CDR3 rearrangement. For each sample, productive Simpson clonality was calculated as the square root of Simpson's diversity index over productive rearrangements. TCRdb mirrors the immuneACCESS table, restricted to in-frame sequences. Some clones are absent from its copies; in checked studies, under half trace to an unresolved V gene, and the reason for the others is unknown. V, J and clone size are taken as reported in that table, and D and trimming were inferred from the DNA itself. The sample table lists about 140,000 clones, approximately 90% of them with a count of one. The leading ten clones occupy roughly 4.3% of the sample.

As encoded in the germline V gene, CDR1 is MGHDK while CDR2 is SYGVNS. V was cut back by 0 bases and J by 2 bases, leaving a gap of 14 bases between them. From its cysteine to its phenylalanine, the CDR3 spans 17 amino acids. Just CDR3 DNA is preserved here, 51 bases in frame from base 1. Enrolling through a virtual design, the prospective study's participants ranged in age from roughly 18 to 90 years and lived across around 25 United States geographic areas. Cohort assignment in the prospective study relied on participant-reported clinical history from a screening survey and a study questionnaire. Recovered participants in ImmuneRACE Cohort 3 were defined by two consecutive negative NP/OP PCR tests, clearance by a healthcare professional, or resolution of symptoms. Each participant in the prospective study had whole blood, serum and a nasopharyngeal or oropharyngeal swab collected by mobile phlebotomists. Participants in the prospective study had the option to provide additional blood draws and questionnaires over an approximately 2-month period. Prospective study blood samples were shipped either frozen or at room temperature before DNA extraction.

A remark on this clone: The target of this receptor is not known. No much larger clonotype is one base removed from it; base qualities were not supplied.

This receptor was taken from a man aged 45-65 years who had recovered from COVID-19. The specimen was PBMCs or T cells enriched from blood (not recorded which). This chain is built from TRBV25-1 and TRBJ2-4, with a tentative D gene TRBD1 over 6 matching bases. The CDR3 region reads CASSEYVGGATKNIQYF. The DNA reads as follows: TGTGCCAGCAGTGAATATGTTGGGGGCGCAACCAAAAACATTCAGTACTTC.